Ten or more counts support the clone carrying this T cell receptor beta chain. Antigen: not known. Trimming took off 3 bases at V and 6 bases at J, with 12 bases between the two ends. Germline V gene sequence: CDR1 MNHEY, CDR2 SVGEGT. The CDR3 has 14 residues. A TCRbeta library incorporating unique molecular identifiers was prepared. TCRdb ran MiXCR on the PCR reads and lists one entry per CDR3 protein. The sample records nearly 200,000 distinct CDR3 sequences, 6.3% being singletons. These data come from a study of T-cell reconstitution after alpha-beta-depleted transplantation in children. Whole-study findings and limits: Surviving recipient cells, namely T cells and thymic progenitors, were the source of high day-60 TCRbeta diversity in some patients. After transplant, at about two months, alpha-beta T cells were reportedly derived from several hundred expanded graft clones. After one year, T-cell counts and TCRbeta diversity mostly came from new T cells.

The chain carries TRBV6-2 or TRBV6-3 and TRBJ1-5; D remains unclear. The sequenced sample was PBMCs, obtained before TCRalphabeta/CD19-depleted stem cell transplant. This sequence originates from a girl less than two years old with combined immunodeficiency, due to receive a stem cell transplant. This CDR3 reads CASSYIGWGQPQHF. The CDR3 DNA reads TGTGCCAGCAGTTATATCGGGTGGGGTCAGCCCCAGCATTTT.